This TCR beta chain appears in the sequencing data of a study of blood T cell repertoires in COVID-19. The V gene end was trimmed by 0 bases and the J gene end by 4 bases; junction bases not matched to a gene: 4. The CDR3 has 16 amino acids. Germline V gene data show CDR1 as SGHRS and CDR2 as YFSETQ. Methods used by the authors: Scientists estimated how many nucleated cells there were by amplifying reference gene primers. Assay used: immunoSEQ multiplex PCR; TCRdb lists only in-frame clones, some missing. V and J calls plus clone size are reproduced from that table; the DNA served to infer D and trimming. The sample has about 73,000 clones; roughly 87% are singletons.

The sample consisted of peripheral blood. The chain is built from TRBV5-1 and TRBJ2-3, with 11 bases fitting TRBD2. This TCR came from an elderly man with acute or convalescent COVID-19. The CDR3 protein is CASSLELAGVADTQYF. DNA of the CDR3: TGCGCCAGCAGCTTGGAACTAGCGGGAGTAGCAGATACGCAGTATTTT. The variable domain in full, with the rest retrieved from reference TRBV5-1 and TRBJ2-3, is KAGVTQTPRYLIKTRGQQVTLSCSPISGHRSVSWYQQTPGQGLQFLFEYFSETQRNKGNFPGRFSGRQFSNSRSEMNVSTLELGDSALYLCASSLELAGVADTQYFGPGTRLTVL.